The present TCR beta chain was sequenced within a study of blood T cell repertoires in COVID-19 (dated by TCRdb to 2020 to 2021). Describing the broader study: Samples from collaborators originated in the United States, Italy and Spain and spanned both the acute and convalescent phases of COVID-19. The material from the prospective study consisted of cDNA or gDNA derived from T cells, B-cell-depleted T cells, or PBMCs. The dataset comprised deeply sampled blood TCRbeta repertoires from subjects exposed to, actively infected with, or recovered from COVID-19. The repertoires were released in a freely available public database intended as a resource for research on the immune response to SARS-CoV-2. Samples were obtained from the ongoing ImmuneRACE study (first 160 participants) and from 950 to 1,500 subjects provided by 6 global collaborators. Sample metadata almost always included a de-identified subject ID, COVID-19 status, age in years and sex. Where available, HLA class I and class II types were obtained from metadata supplied by the sample provider rather than from assay-based typing.

The immunoSEQ Assay, a bias-controlled multiplex PCR, was used to amplify TCRbeta CDR3 regions from genomic DNA. In the original analysis: The number of nucleated cells in each sample was estimated from the amplification of reference gene primers within the assay. To quantify the absolute abundance of each unique TCRbeta CDR3 rearrangement, sequence reads were collapsed and filtered. For each sample, productive Simpson clonality was calculated as the square root of Simpson's diversity index over productive rearrangements. The immuneACCESS repertoire file appears here via TCRdb, limited to in-frame rearrangements. These files lack a portion of the clones; in checked studies, under half of the deficit traces to unresolved V genes, and the cause of the others is not known. V and J calls and clone size follow that table, whereas D and trimming were derived from the DNA. The table for this sample lists 250,000 to 350,000 clones; 85% to 90% of them were counted only once. The top ten hold around 11% of the sample.

The germline ends are 10 bases apart after V is trimmed by 0 bases and J by 0 bases. For CDR1 and CDR2, the germline V gene lists SGDLS and YYNGEE. Including cysteine and phenylalanine, the CDR3 has 16 amino acids. Only the CDR3 region is kept as DNA, spanning 48 bases read in frame from base 1. At one collaborating source in Seattle, patients were enrolled during active infection and were followed longitudinally through the course of disease. The collaborating institutions used their own protocols to collect whole blood in K2EDTA tubes. Collaborator samples were shipped for TCRbeta analysis as frozen whole blood, isolated PBMCs, or DNA extracted from either sample type. General findings and caveats noted by the study authors: How much clinical and demographic metadata was included differed by source and by participant, and the metadata was provided uncurated.

As to this clone: Its binding antigen is unknown. Within one base of it there is no much larger clone, and no base qualities were kept. This sample includes further DNA sequences coding for the same CDR3.

Sequenced sample: peripheral blood. The rearranged chain carries TRBV9 and TRBJ1-3; the D gene assignment is ambiguous. The sequence was obtained from a woman aged 25-40 years with COVID-19, enrolled during active disease. Here is the DNA: TGTGCCAGCAGCGTAGGACCAGGCAGCTCTGGAAACACCATATATTTT. The translation is CASSVGPGSSGNTIYF.